The 10 T cell receptor beta chains below all came from one sample that was sequenced in a study of T cells after yellow fever vaccination. TCRdb reanalysed the 5' RACE reads using MiXCR and keeps one entry per CDR3 protein. The table includes 150,000 or so distinct CDR3 sequences, about 7% detected once. Here the sequenced sample was CD4+ T cells sorted from PBMCs, taken around 5 days after the first yellow fever vaccination. The receptors come from a young man who received the YFV17D yellow fever vaccine.

This clonotype has a count of ten or more. The chain combines TRBV9 with TRBJ1-1, with 9 positions matching TRBD1. The CDR3 has 15 residues. Looked up from germline, CDR1 is SGDLS and CDR2 is YYNGEE. The V and J ends lost 0 bases and 4 bases, in that order; junction bases with no gene match: 4. The CDR3 loop is CASSVGGTGTTEAFF. In nucleotides, the CDR3 is TGTGCCAGCAGCGTAGGGGGGACAGGGACCACTGAAGCTTTCTTT.

Many counts were recorded for this clonotype. This chain links TRBV6-2 or TRBV6-3 with TRBJ2-5; D is unresolved. Deletions cut 8 bases from V and 5 bases from J, with 12 bases between. The CDR3 runs 12 residues. Germline loops: CDR1 MNHEY, CDR2 SVGEGT. CDR3 region: CASAASEETQYF. In DNA, the CDR3 is TGTGCCAGCGCCGCATCGGAGGAGACCCAGTACTTC.

J is TRBJ2-3 and V is TRBV6-2 or TRBV6-3; TRBD1 matches 9 bases. The CDR3 length is 14 residues. CDR1 is MNHEY, CDR2 SVGEGT, per germline. The V segment lost 7 bases and the J segment 2 bases; nucleotides outside the gene matches: 4. The CDR3 protein is CASNNRGLTDTQYF. The CDR3 nucleotides are TGTGCCAGCAACAACAGGGGGCTCACAGATACGCAGTATTTT.

V is TRBV7-2 and J is TRBJ2-1; 7 bases fit TRBD1. V was pared by 4 bases and J by 6 bases, with 15 bases of the junction left unmatched. The CDR3 is made up of 17 amino acids. Per germline, CDR1 SGHTA and CDR2 FQGNSA. The CDR3 loop reads CASSSLIFGAGGNEQFF. The DNA for the CDR3 is TGTGCCAGCAGCTCCCTAATTTTTGGGGCAGGGGGCAATGAGCAGTTCTTC.

This clonotype was observed many times. The chain joins TRBV7-2 to TRBJ2-5, with a weak D call TRBD2 (6 bases). The V end lost 6 bases, the J end lost 0 bases, and 8 bases lay between the germline ends. Germline CDR1 and CDR2: SGHTA and FQGNSA. The CDR3 sequence is 13 residues long. CDR3 sequence (DNA): TGTGCCAGCAGTGCGGGGAACCAAGAGACCCAGTACTTC. Protein: CASSAGNQETQYF. Together with reference TRBV7-2 and TRBJ2-5, the CDR3 gives the full variable domain: GAGVSQSPSNKVTEKGKDVELRCDPISGHTALYWYRQSLGQGLEFLIYFQGNSAPDKSGLPSDRFSAERTGGSVSTLTIQRTQQEDSAVYLCASSAGNQETQYFGPGTRLLVL.

This clonotype was found many times. V gene TRBV6-5 combines with J gene TRBJ2-7; either TRBD1 or TRBD2 may supply D (6 bases each). V was cut by 5 bases and J by 0 bases, with 20 bases left in between. Germline V gene data show CDR1 as MNHEY and CDR2 as SVGAGI. The CDR3 loop spans 17 amino acids. CDR3 sequence reads: CASSTLPLGGNSYEQYF. The CDR3 DNA follows: TGTGCCAGCAGTACTCTGCCCTTGGGGGGCAACTCCTACGAGCAGTACTTC.

This clonotype was counted ten times or more. The chain combines TRBV25-1 with TRBJ1-3, with D tentatively TRBD1 (5 bases). V was cut by 4 bases and J by 2 bases, with 12 bases left in between. The CDR3 runs 15 residues. The V gene's germline CDR1 is MGHDK and CDR2 SYGVNS. The CDR3, as DNA: TGTGCCAGCAGTGGGACCGGGACCCCTGGAAACACCATATATTTT. It encodes CASSGTGTPGNTIYF.

This clonotype came up a few times. J is TRBJ2-5 and V is TRBV4-3; D gene ambiguous. The V end lost 0 bases, the J end lost 5 bases, and 10 bases lay between the germline ends. The CDR3 sequence is 14 residues long. From germline, CDR1 is LGHNA and CDR2 YSLEER. The CDR3 bases are TGCGCCAGCAGCCAAGATGCTAGTCTTGAGACCCAGTACTTC. Amino acid sequence: CASSQDASLETQYF.

In its sample, this clonotype was seen a few times. The genes are TRBV5-4 and TRBJ1-1; D might be TRBD1 (6 bases). The length of the CDR3 is 14 residues. V gave up 4 bases and J gave up 1 base, with 11 bases separating them. Germline assignment: CDR1 SGHNT and CDR2 YYREEE (reference sequence). The CDR3 DNA reads TGTGCCAGCAGCCGCGACAGGTCGAACACTGAAGCTTTCTTT. It is translated as CASSRDRSNTEAFF. The full variable domain, with the rest looked up from reference TRBV5-4 and TRBJ1-1, is ETGVTQSPTHLIKTRGQQVTLRCSSQSGHNTVSWYQQALGQGPQFIFQYYREEENGRGNFPPRFSGLQFPNYSSELNVNALELDDSALYLCASSRDRSNTEAFFGQGTRLTVV.

This clonotype was observed many times. The junction and the germline gene differ at one end; a read error may be behind it. The gene calls are TRBV20-1 and TRBJ1-2; the D gene is possibly TRBD1 (5 bases). This CDR3 has 12 amino acids. Per germline, CDR1 DFQATT and CDR2 SNEGSKA (reference sequence). CDR3 amino acids: CSAWPASRGPSF. CDR3 nucleotide sequence: TGCAGTGCTTGGCCCGCTAGTAGGGGACCCTCCTTC.